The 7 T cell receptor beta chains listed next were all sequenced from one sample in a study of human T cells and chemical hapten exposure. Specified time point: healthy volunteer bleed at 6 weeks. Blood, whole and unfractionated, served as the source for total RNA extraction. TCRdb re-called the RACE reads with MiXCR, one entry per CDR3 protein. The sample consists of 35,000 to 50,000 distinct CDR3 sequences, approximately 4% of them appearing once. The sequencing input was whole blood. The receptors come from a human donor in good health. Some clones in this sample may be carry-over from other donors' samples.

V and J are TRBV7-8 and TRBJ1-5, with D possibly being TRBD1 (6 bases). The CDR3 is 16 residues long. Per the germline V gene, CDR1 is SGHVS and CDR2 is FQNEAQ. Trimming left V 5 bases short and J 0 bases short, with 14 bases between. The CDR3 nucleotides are TGTGCCAGCAGCATCAGGGGCGGCTATAGCAATCAGCCCCAGCATTTT. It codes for CASSIRGGYSNQPQHF.

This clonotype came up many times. DNA for the CDR3: TGTGCCAGCAGTTTTTCCGCGCGGGGTCTGGCCCCTACGGTCACAGATACGCAGTATTTT. Translated, it gives CASSFSARGLAPTVTDTQYF. The chain is built from TRBV6-5 and TRBJ2-3; the D gene is possibly TRBD2 (6 bases). The CDR3 spans 20 residues. V shed 4 bases and J shed 2 bases, with 28 bases lying between them. Per germline, CDR1 MNHEY and CDR2 SVGAGI.

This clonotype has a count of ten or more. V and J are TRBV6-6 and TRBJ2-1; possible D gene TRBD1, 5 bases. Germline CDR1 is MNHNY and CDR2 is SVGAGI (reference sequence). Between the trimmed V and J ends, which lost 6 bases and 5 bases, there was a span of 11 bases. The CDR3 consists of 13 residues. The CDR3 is CASSPDSHNEQFF. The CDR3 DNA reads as TGTGCCAGCAGCCCCGACAGCCACAATGAGCAGTTCTTC.

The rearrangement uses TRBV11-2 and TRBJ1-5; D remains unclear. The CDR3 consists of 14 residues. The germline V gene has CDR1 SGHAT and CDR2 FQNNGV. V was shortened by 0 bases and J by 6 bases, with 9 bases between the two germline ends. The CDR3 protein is CASSLEAAGQPQHF. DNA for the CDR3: TGTGCCAGCAGCTTAGAAGCCGCGGGTCAGCCCCAGCATTTT.

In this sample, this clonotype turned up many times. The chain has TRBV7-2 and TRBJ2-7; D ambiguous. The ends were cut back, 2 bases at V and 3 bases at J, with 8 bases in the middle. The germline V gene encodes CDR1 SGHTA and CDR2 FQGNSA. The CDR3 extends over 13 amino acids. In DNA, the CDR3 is TGTGCCAGCAGCTTAACTGCGGACTACGAGCAGTACTTC. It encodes CASSLTADYEQYF.

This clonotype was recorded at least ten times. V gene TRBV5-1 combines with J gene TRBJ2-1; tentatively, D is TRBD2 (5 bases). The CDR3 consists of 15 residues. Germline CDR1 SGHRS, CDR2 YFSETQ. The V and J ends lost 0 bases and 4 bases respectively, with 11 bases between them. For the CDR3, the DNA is TGCGCCAGCAGCTTGGCCGGGATTAATTACAATGAGCAGTTCTTC. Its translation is CASSLAGINYNEQFF.

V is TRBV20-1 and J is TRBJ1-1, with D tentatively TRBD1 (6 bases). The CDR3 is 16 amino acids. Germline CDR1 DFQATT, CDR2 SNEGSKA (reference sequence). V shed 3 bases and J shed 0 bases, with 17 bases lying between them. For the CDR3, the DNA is TGCAGTGCTAGCCAAACAGGGCGGGGAATGAACACTGAAGCTTTCTTT. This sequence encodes CSASQTGRGMNTEAFF.